This entry describes one T cell receptor beta chain. In TCRdb, the 5' RACE reads were re-called with MiXCR into one record per CDR3 protein. Among some 87,000 distinct CDR3 sequences, 10% to 15% were seen once, and the ten largest hold 1.1%. Germline V CDR1 and CDR2: SQVTM, ANQGSEA. The CDR3 covers 15 residues. Trimming pared 5 bases from V and 3 bases from J, leaving 16 bases between. These data belong to a study of early T cells in non-severe SARS-CoV-2 infection. The genes are TRBV29-1 and TRBJ2-2; tentative D call: TRBD1 (5 bases). This receptor was obtained from an adult who was a healthcare worker with PCR-confirmed SARS-CoV-2 infection or an uninfected control (not recorded which). The sequencing input was whole blood. The CDR3 bases are TGCAGCGTTACTCATAGGGGTTCGGACACCGGGGAGCTGTTTTTT. It specifies CSVTHRGSDTGELFF.